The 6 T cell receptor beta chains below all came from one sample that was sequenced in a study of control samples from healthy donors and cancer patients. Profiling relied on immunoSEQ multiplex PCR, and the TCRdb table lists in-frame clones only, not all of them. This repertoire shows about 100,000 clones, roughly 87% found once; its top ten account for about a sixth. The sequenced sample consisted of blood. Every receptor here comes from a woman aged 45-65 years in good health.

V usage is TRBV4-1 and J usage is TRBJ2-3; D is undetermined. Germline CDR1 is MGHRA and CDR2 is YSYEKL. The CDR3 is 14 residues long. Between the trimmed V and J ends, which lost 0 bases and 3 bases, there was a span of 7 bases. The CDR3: CASSQDRLTDTQYF. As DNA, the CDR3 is TGCGCCAGCAGCCAAGACAGGCTTACAGATACGCAGTATTTT.

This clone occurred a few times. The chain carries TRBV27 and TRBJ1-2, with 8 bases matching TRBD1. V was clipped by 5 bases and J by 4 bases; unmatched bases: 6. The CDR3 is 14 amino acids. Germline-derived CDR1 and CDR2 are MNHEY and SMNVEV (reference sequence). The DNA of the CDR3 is TGTGCCAGCAGTGCGCGGACAGGGAGCTATGGCTACACCTTC. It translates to CASSARTGSYGYTF.

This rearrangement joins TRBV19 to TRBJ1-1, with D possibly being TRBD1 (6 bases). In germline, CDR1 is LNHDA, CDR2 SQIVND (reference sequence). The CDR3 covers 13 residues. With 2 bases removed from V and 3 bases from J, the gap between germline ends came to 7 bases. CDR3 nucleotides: TGTGCCAGTAGTATAAGACAGGACACTGAAGCTTTCTTT. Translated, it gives CASSIRQDTEAFF. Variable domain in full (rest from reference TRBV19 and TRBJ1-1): DGGITQSPKYLFRKEGQNVTLSCEQNLNHDAMYWYRQDPGQGLRLIYYSQIVNDFQKGDIAEGYSVSREKKESFPLTVTSAQKNPTAFYLCASSIRQDTEAFFGQGTRLTVV.

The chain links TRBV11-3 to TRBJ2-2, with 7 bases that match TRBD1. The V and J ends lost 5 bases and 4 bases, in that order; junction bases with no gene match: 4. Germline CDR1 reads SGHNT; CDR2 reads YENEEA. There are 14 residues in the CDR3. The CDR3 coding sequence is TGTGCCAGCAGCCCATACAGGGGCACCGGGGAGCTGTTTTTT. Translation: CASSPYRGTGELFF.

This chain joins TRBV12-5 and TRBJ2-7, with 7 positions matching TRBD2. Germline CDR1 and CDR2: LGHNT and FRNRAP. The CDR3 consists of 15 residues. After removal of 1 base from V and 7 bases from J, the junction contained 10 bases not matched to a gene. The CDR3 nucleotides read TGTGCTAGTGGTTTGGATAATGGGGTGCGGGGGGAGCAGTACGTC. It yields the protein CASGLDNGVRGEQYV.

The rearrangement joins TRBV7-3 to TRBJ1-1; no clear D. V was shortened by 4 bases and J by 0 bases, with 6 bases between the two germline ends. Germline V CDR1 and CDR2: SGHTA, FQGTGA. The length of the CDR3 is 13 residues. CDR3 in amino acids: CASSSGVNTEAFF. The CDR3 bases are TGTGCCAGCAGCTCGGGTGTGAACACTGAAGCTTTCTTT. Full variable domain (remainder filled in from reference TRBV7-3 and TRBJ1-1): GAGVSQTPSNKVTEKGKYVELRCDPISGHTALYWYRQSLGQGPEFLIYFQGTGAADDSGLPNDRFFAVRPEGSVSTLKIQRTERGDSAVYLCASSSGVNTEAFFGQGTRLTVV.